The 15 T cell receptor beta chains listed next were all sequenced from one sample in a study of shared clonotypes between healthy human individuals. The repertoire was sequenced with immunoSEQ multiplex PCR; TCRdb's copy has only in-frame clones and lacks some. The sample contains more than 2 million clones, about 95% of which appear only once. Sequencing used naive CD4+ T cells sorted from blood. As to subset: CD45RA+ positively selected. The receptors derive from a man in his late teens or twenties in good health.

Regarding this clone: The same CDR3 can be traced to other DNA sequences in this sample. The chain has TRBV4-1 and TRBJ2-5; 8 bases are a match to TRBD2. Germline assignment: CDR1 MGHRA and CDR2 YSYEKL. V was clipped by 0 bases and J by 0 bases; unmatched bases: 6. CDR3 length: 17 residues. The CDR3 protein is CASSQDPTGGYQETQYF. CDR3 in DNA: TGCGCCAGCAGCCAAGATCCAACGGGGGGGTACCAAGAGACCCAGTACTTC.

The J gene is TRBJ2-7, the V gene TRBV20-1, with D possibly TRBD2 on 6 matching bases. The V gene's germline CDR1 is DFQATT and CDR2 SNEGSKA (reference sequence). The CDR3 length is 10 residues. Trimming shortened V by 6 bases and J by 6 bases, and 9 bases separated the two germline ends. The CDR3 DNA reads as TGCAGTGCGAGGGAGGTCGAGCAGTACTTC. This gives the protein CSAREVEQYF.

The rearrangement links TRBV10-2 to TRBJ2-5, with 9 bases aligning to TRBD1. This CDR3 region has 14 residues. Germline V CDR1 and CDR2: WSHSY, SAAADI. J was trimmed by 4 bases and V by 7 bases; bases with no gene match: 7. The CDR3 DNA sequence: TGCGCCAGCACCCCCGGGACAGGGTTAGAGACCCAGTACTTC. Its translation is CASTPGTGLETQYF.

Comments on this clone: This CDR3 is also generated by other DNA sequences in the sample. The chain combines TRBV11-2 with TRBJ2-7, with D hard to call. V lost 1 base and J 3 bases, leaving 7 bases between the germline ends. The CDR3 has 13 amino acids. Germline-derived CDR1 and CDR2 are SGHAT and FQNNGV. This chain's CDR3 is CASSLGLVYEQYF. CDR3 nucleotide sequence: TGTGCCAGCAGCTTAGGACTCGTCTACGAGCAGTACTTC. Based on the CDR3 plus reference TRBV11-2 and TRBJ2-7, the full variable domain is EAGVAQSPRYKIIEKRQSVAFWCNPISGHATLYWYQQILGQGPKLLIQFQNNGVVDDSQLPKDRFSAERLKGVDSTLKIQPAKLEDSAVYLCASSLGLVYEQYFGPGTRLTVT.

This chain uses TRBV12-5 with TRBJ2-1; the match to TRBD2 covers 7 bases. The CDR3 spans 12 residues. The germline V gene has CDR1 LGHNT and CDR2 FRNRAP. Germline trimming cut 0 bases from V and 14 bases from J; bases unmatched to any gene: 4. CDR3 nucleotides: TGTGCTAGTGGTTTGGTACCGGGAGGAAAGTTCTTC. This translates into CASGLVPGGKFF.

V usage is TRBV5-1 and J usage is TRBJ1-2; D is undetermined. Trimming shortened V by 8 bases and J by 6 bases, and 17 bases separated the two germline ends. This CDR3 contains 13 residues. Per germline, CDR1 SGHRS and CDR2 YFSETQ. CDR3 coding DNA: TGCGCCAGTACCCAAGGGCCTGCACATGGCTACACCTTC. Translating gives CASTQGPAHGYTF.

The chain couples TRBV11-2 to TRBJ2-7; D is perhaps TRBD1 (6 bases). The germline V gene has CDR1 SGHAT and CDR2 FQNNGV. The ends were cut back, 2 bases at V and 4 bases at J, with 15 bases in the middle. This CDR3 has 15 amino acids. The CDR3 sequence is CASSLPTGMGYEQYF. The CDR3 DNA sequence: TGTGCCAGCAGCTTACCCACAGGGATGGGGTACGAGCAGTACTTC.

The V call is TRBV19, the J call TRBJ1-6, with TRBD1 matching 10 bases. Per germline, CDR1 LNHDA and CDR2 SQIVND (reference sequence). After removal of 6 bases from V and 9 bases from J, the junction contained 2 bases not matched to a gene. The CDR3 runs 13 residues. The CDR3 sequence: CASRTGGSSPLHF. DNA for the CDR3: TGTGCCAGTAGGACAGGGGGCAGTTCACCCCTCCACTTT.

In regard to this clone: Other DNA sequences within the sample encode an identical CDR3. V usage is TRBV5-1 and J usage is TRBJ1-5; D is possibly TRBD1 (6 bases). V lost 0 bases and J 4 bases, leaving 8 bases between the germline ends. The CDR3 extends over 14 amino acids. Germline V gene sequence: CDR1 SGHRS, CDR2 YFSETQ. CDR3 amino acids: CASSLEGGNQPQHF. In DNA, the CDR3 is TGCGCCAGCAGCTTGGAGGGGGGAAATCAGCCCCAGCATTTT. Full variable domain (remainder filled in from reference TRBV5-1 and TRBJ1-5): KAGVTQTPRYLIKTRGQQVTLSCSPISGHRSVSWYQQTPGQGLQFLFEYFSETQRNKGNFPGRFSGRQFSNSRSEMNVSTLELGDSALYLCASSLEGGNQPQHFGDGTRLSIL.

This clone has a single count. The V call is TRBV28, the J call TRBJ1-5; the D is unclear. V lost 6 bases to trimming and J lost 2 bases, with 5 bases between them. From germline, CDR1 is MDHEN and CDR2 SYDVKM. This CDR3 is built from 12 residues. DNA for the CDR3: TGTGCCAGCAGGGTGGGCAATCAGCCCCAGCATTTT. Protein: CASRVGNQPQHF.

The chain has TRBV28 and TRBJ1-2; TRBD1 matches 8 bases. Germline V gene data show CDR1 as MDHEN and CDR2 as SYDVKM. CDR3 length equals 15 residues. The V segment lost 3 bases and the J segment 1 base; nucleotides outside the gene matches: 4. CDR3 coding DNA: TGTGCCAGCAGTTTGCCGGGACAGGTTAACTATGGCTACACCTTC. It is translated as CASSLPGQVNYGYTF.

On this clone itself: A much larger clone is a single base away; this may be a read error. The J gene is TRBJ1-2, the V gene TRBV5-4; D remains unclear. The CDR3 consists of 13 residues. Trimming took 3 bases from V and 4 from J, leaving 10 bases between them. Germline lookup yields CDR1 SGHNT and CDR2 YYREEE (reference sequence). The CDR3 loop is CASSSGQPYGYTF. In DNA form, the CDR3 reads TGTGCCAGCAGCTCCGGGCAGCCCTATGGCTACACCTTC.

In the case of this clone: Other nucleotide sequences in the sample specify the same CDR3. The V and J genes are TRBV4-1 and TRBJ1-5; the D is unclear. CDR1 and CDR2 from the germline V gene are MGHRA and YSYEKL. The CDR3 has 13 residues. V lost 0 bases and J 6 bases, leaving 6 bases between the germline ends. Here the CDR3 reads CASSQERSQPQHF. CDR3 nucleotides: TGCGCCAGCAGCCAAGAGAGAAGTCAGCCCCAGCATTTT.

The J gene is TRBJ2-7, the V gene TRBV14; 10 positions agree with TRBD2. Germline CDR1 reads SGHDN; CDR2 reads FVKESK. The ends lost 4 bases at V and 7 bases at J; junction bases unmatched: 16. CDR3 length equals 17 residues. CDR3 region: CASSPGWFQREGREQYF. The CDR3 DNA sequence: TGTGCCAGCAGCCCAGGTTGGTTCCAGCGGGAGGGCCGTGAGCAGTACTTC.

Comment on this clone: A clone one base away is much larger, so this may be a read error. V usage is TRBV7-2 and J usage is TRBJ1-5, with D maybe TRBD1 (5 bases). The CDR3 has 13 amino acids. Germline CDR1 is SGHTA and CDR2 is FQGNSA. V was pared by 3 bases and J by 6 bases, with 9 bases between. The CDR3 DNA sequence: TGTACCAGCAGCTTTCAGGGCGCTCAGCCCCAGCATTTT. Amino acid sequence: CTSSFQGAQPQHF.